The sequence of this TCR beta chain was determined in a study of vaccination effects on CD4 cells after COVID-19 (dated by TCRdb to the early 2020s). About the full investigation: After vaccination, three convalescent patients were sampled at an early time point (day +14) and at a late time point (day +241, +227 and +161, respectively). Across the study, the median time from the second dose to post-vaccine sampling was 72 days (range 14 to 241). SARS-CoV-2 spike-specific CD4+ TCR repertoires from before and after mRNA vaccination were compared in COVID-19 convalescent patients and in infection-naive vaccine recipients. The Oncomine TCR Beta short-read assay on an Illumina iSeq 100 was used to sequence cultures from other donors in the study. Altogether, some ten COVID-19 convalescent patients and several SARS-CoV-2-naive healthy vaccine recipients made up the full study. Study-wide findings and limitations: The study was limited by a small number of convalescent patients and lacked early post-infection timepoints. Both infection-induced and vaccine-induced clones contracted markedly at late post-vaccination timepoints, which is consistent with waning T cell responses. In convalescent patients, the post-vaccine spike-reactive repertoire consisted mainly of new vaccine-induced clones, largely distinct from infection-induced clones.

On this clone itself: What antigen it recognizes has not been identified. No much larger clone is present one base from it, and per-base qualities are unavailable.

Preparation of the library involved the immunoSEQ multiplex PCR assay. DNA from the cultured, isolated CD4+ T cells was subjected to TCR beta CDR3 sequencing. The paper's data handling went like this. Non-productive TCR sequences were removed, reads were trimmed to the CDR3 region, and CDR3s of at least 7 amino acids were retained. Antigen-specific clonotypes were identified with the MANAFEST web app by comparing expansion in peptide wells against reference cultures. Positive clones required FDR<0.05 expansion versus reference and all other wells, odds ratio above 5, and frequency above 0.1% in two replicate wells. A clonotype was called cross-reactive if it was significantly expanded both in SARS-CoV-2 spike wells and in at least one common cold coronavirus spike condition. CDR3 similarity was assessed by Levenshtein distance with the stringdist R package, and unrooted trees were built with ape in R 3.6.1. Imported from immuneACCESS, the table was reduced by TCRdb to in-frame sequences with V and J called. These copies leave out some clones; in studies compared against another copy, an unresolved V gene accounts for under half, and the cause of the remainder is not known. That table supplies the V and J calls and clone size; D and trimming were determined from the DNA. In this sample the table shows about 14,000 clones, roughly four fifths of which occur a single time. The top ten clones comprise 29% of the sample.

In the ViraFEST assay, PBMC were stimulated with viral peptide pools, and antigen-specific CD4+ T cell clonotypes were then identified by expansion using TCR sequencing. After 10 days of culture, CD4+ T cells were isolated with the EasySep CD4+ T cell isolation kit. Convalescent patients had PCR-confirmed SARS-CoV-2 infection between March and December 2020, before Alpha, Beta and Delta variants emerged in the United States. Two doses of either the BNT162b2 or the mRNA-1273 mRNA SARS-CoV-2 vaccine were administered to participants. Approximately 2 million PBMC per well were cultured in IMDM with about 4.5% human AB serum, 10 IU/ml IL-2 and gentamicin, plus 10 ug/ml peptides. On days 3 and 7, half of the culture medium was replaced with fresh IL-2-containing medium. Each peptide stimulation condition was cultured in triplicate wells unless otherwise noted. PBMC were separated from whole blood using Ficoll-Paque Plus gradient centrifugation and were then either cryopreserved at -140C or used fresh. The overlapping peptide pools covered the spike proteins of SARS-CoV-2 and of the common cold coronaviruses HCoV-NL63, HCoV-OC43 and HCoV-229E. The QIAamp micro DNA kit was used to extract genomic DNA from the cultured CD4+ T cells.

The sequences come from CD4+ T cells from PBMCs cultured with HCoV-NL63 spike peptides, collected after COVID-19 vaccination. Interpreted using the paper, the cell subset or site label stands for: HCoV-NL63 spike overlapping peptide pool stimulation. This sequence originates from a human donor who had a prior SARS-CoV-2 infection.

The DNA reads TGTGCCAGCGCTCACGGAGTTAACTATGGCTACACCTTC. Protein translation: CASAHGVNYGYTF. The receptor chain draws on TRBV18 and TRBJ1-2, with the D segment identity uncertain. The V and J ends are trimmed by 8 bases and 1 base, leaving 11 bases between them. Per the germline V gene, KGHSH is the CDR1 and LQKENI is the CDR2. The CDR3, from cysteine to phenylalanine, totals 13 residues. Left in the record is the CDR3 DNA by itself, 39 bases read in frame from the first base.